Following are 13 T cell receptor beta chains from one sample sequenced in a study of cytomegalovirus exposure and HLA in healthy donors. Assay used: immunoSEQ multiplex PCR; TCRdb lists only in-frame clones, some missing. Of 150,000 to 200,000 clones listed, over 80% are singletons. Sequencing was performed on PBMCs. These receptors were collected from a young man in good health and CMV-seropositive.

The chain carries TRBV7-6 and TRBJ2-2, with a tentative D call TRBD1 (5 bases). The ends were cut back, 2 bases at V and 3 bases at J, with 13 bases in the middle. CDR3 size: 16 residues. Germline CDR1 and CDR2: SGHVS and FNYEAQ. CDR3: CASSLSPDSYTGELFF. The CDR3 nucleotides read TGTGCCAGCAGCTTAAGTCCAGACAGTTACACCGGGGAGCTGTTTTTT.

The CDR3 sequence: CASSQGRGSVAFF. The CDR3 nucleotides read TGCGCCAGCAGCCAAGGGAGGGGATCGGTAGCTTTCTTT. The genes are TRBV4-3 and TRBJ1-1; possible D gene TRBD1, 5 bases. CDR1 LGHNA and CDR2 YSLEER come from the germline V gene. The CDR3 sequence is 13 residues long. V lost 1 base to trimming and J lost 10 bases, with 13 bases between them.

The chain is built from TRBV18 and TRBJ1-5, with TRBD1 matching 7 bases. Per the germline V gene, CDR1 is KGHSH and CDR2 is LQKENI. Germline trimming cut 8 bases from V and 0 bases from J; bases unmatched to any gene: 10. This CDR3 has 16 residues. The CDR3, as DNA: TGTGCCAGCCCTTCTCACAGGGGATATAGCAATCAGCCCCAGCATTTT. Translated, it gives CASPSHRGYSNQPQHF.

The CDR3 sequence is CASSLPGSPYEQYF. The DNA of the CDR3 is TGTGCCAGCTCACTCCCGGGGTCCCCCTACGAGCAGTACTTC. J is TRBJ2-7 and V is TRBV18; maybe TRBD2 (5 bases). The CDR3 sequence is 14 residues long. Trimming pared 4 bases from V and 2 bases from J, leaving 12 bases between. CDR1 and CDR2 (germline): KGHSH, LQKENI.

This clone was counted between two and nine times. This chain connects TRBV7-6 to TRBJ1-2, with D unresolved. The germline V gene has CDR1 SGHVS and CDR2 FNYEAQ. CDR3 size: 14 residues. V was clipped by 5 bases and J by 6 bases, with 16 bases between them. CDR3 loop: CASSPRERKHGYTF. The CDR3 nucleotides read TGTGCCAGCAGCCCAAGGGAGCGCAAGCATGGCTACACCTTC.

The chain couples TRBV6-6 to TRBJ2-1; 9 bases map to TRBD1. The J segment lost 2 bases and the V segment lost 5 bases, leaving 7 bases of the junction unmatched. This CDR3 spans 16 amino acids. The V gene's germline CDR1 is MNHNY and CDR2 SVGAGI (reference sequence). The CDR3 loop reads CASSQPGQGTYNEQFF. The CDR3 region has the DNA TGTGCCAGCAGTCAGCCGGGACAGGGAACCTACAATGAGCAGTTCTTC.

The chain joins TRBV28 to TRBJ1-5; no firm D call. CDR3 length: 17 residues. Germline CDR1 reads MDHEN; CDR2 reads SYDVKM. The V gene lost 3 bases and the J gene lost 3 bases, with 18 bases spanning the gap. CDR3 amino acids: CASSLVGGQPYNQPQHF. The CDR3 nucleotides are TGTGCCAGCAGTTTGGTCGGCGGGCAACCATACAATCAGCCCCAGCATTTT.

The chain is built from TRBV4-3 and TRBJ2-2; D remains unclear. Per germline, CDR1 LGHNA and CDR2 YSLEER. The CDR3 consists of 17 residues. V lost 5 bases, J lost 1 base, and 17 bases lay in between. CDR3 sequence reads: CASSSLDGRRNTGELFF. CDR3 DNA: TGCGCCAGCAGCTCGTTAGATGGGCGTCGGAACACCGGGGAGCTGTTTTTT.

V is TRBV11-2 and J is TRBJ2-2; tentative D call: TRBD1 (6 bases). From germline, CDR1 is SGHAT and CDR2 FQNNGV. Trimming stripped 3 bases from V and 2 bases from J, with 10 bases between. The CDR3 is 15 residues long. CDR3 DNA: TGTGCCAGCAGCTTCAGGGGAGAAAACACCGGGGAGCTGTTTTTT. Amino acid sequence: CASSFRGENTGELFF.

This chain connects TRBV4-2 to TRBJ1-3, with 7 bases fitting TRBD1. The trim removed 0 bases at V and 0 bases at J, leaving 2 bases unmatched. This CDR3 has 16 residues. Looked up from germline, CDR1 is LGHNA and CDR2 is YNFKEQ. The CDR3 DNA reads TGTGCCAGCAGCCAAGACGACAGGGTCTCTGGAAACACCATATATTTT. This sequence encodes CASSQDDRVSGNTIYF.

The J gene is TRBJ2-1, the V gene TRBV11-2; 10 bases agree with TRBD2. The CDR3 runs 15 residues. Per germline, CDR1 SGHAT and CDR2 FQNNGV. Losses at the gene ends were 7 bases for V and 4 bases for J; bases not matched to a gene: 7. This chain's CDR3 is CASTPGSGGYNEQFF. In DNA form, the CDR3 reads TGTGCCAGCACCCCTGGTAGCGGGGGGTACAATGAGCAGTTCTTC.

V and J are TRBV18 and TRBJ2-3; tentative D call: TRBD2 (6 bases). Per the germline V gene, CDR1 is KGHSH and CDR2 is LQKENI. The CDR3 contains 16 residues. V was shortened by 7 bases and J by 1 base, with 18 bases between the two germline ends. CDR3 sequence reads: CASLFGRGTGTDTQYF. The CDR3 DNA reads TGTGCCAGCTTATTTGGTCGGGGGACGGGCACAGATACGCAGTATTTT.

The genes are TRBV9 and TRBJ1-1; no firm D call. Trimming took off 0 bases at V and 1 base at J, with 10 bases between the two ends. The germline gives CDR1 SGDLS, CDR2 YYNGEE. The CDR3 loop spans 15 amino acids. CDR3 protein: CASSVGAGQNTEAFF. CDR3 coding DNA: TGTGCCAGCAGCGTAGGAGCAGGCCAGAACACTGAAGCTTTCTTT.